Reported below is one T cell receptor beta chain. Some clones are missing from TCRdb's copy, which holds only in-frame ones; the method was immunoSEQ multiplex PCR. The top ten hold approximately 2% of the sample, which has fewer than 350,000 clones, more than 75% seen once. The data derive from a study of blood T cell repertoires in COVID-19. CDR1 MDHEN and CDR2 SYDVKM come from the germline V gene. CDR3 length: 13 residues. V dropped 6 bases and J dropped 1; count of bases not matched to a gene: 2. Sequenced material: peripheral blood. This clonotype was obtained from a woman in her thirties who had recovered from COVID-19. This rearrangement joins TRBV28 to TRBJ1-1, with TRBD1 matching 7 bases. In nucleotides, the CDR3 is TGTGCCAGCAGGAGGACAGGGAACACTGAAGCTTTCTTT. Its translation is CASRRTGNTEAFF.